These 5 T cell receptor beta chains share one sample of origin, sequenced in a study of cytomegalovirus exposure and HLA in healthy donors. Both 60 Vbeta primers and 13 Jbeta primers went into the PCR. Here immunoSEQ multiplex PCR was the method, and the copy in TCRdb shows in-frame clones only, minus some. The top ten clones hold 10% to 13% of a sample with 93,000 or so clones, approximately 73% of them seen once. The specimen sequenced was PBMCs. The receptor source for this set is a woman aged 18-30 years in good health and CMV-seropositive.

The rearrangement joins TRBV9 to TRBJ1-1; weak D call: TRBD1 (5 bases). V was shortened by 4 bases and J by 1 base, with 14 bases between the two germline ends. CDR3 length equals 15 residues. Looked up from germline, CDR1 is SGDLS and CDR2 is YYNGEE. This CDR3 is CASSPGTLGNTEAFF. The CDR3 coding sequence is TGTGCCAGCAGCCCCGGGACTCTCGGGAACACTGAAGCTTTCTTT.

The chain uses TRBV7-8 and TRBJ1-1; tentative D call: TRBD1 (5 bases). Trimming cost V 5 bases and J 1 base, with 11 bases left between them. CDR1 is SGHVS and CDR2 is FQNEAQ in the germline V gene. The length of the CDR3 is 14 residues. CDR3 loop: CASSPGHANTEAFF. CDR3 in DNA: TGTGCCAGCAGCCCCGGACACGCGAACACTGAAGCTTTCTTT. The complete variable domain, with remaining parts taken from reference TRBV7-8 and TRBJ1-1, reads GAGVSQSPRYKVAKRGQDVALRCDPISGHVSLFWYQQALGQGPEFLTYFQNEAQLDKSGLPSDRFFAERPEGSVSTLKIQRTQQEDSAVYLCASSPGHANTEAFFGQGTRLTVV.

CDR3 coding DNA: TGTGCCAGCAGCGACAGGGTAGGGGTCCTTAATACGCAGTATTTT. Amino acids: CASSDRVGVLNTQYF. The J gene is TRBJ2-3, the V gene TRBV9, with D perhaps matching TRBD1 (6 bases). V was pared by 3 bases and J by 7 bases, with 18 bases between. Germline lookup yields CDR1 SGDLS and CDR2 YYNGEE. The CDR3 consists of 15 residues.

The V call is TRBV5-1, the J call TRBJ1-4, with D unresolved. Germline values: CDR1 SGHRS, CDR2 YFSETQ. V was shortened by 1 base and J by 2 bases, with 15 bases between the two germline ends. The CDR3 loop spans 17 amino acids. DNA for the CDR3: TGCGCCAGCAGCTTGAGCGGCCATACGGGCACTAATGAAAAACTGTTTTTT. Protein product: CASSLSGHTGTNEKLFF. Looking up the rest from reference TRBV5-1 and TRBJ1-4 gives the full variable domain: KAGVTQTPRYLIKTRGQQVTLSCSPISGHRSVSWYQQTPGQGLQFLFEYFSETQRNKGNFPGRFSGRQFSNSRSEMNVSTLELGDSALYLCASSLSGHTGTNEKLFFGSGTQLSVL.

The CDR3 DNA follows: TGCGCCAGCAGCGAAGGTCGGGGAGACGATACAGGGGAACAGTTCTTC. Translation: CASSEGRGDDTGEQFF. The rearrangement links TRBV5-1 to TRBJ2-1, with 7 bases lining up with TRBD1. V shed 4 bases, J shed 13 bases, and the junction held 20 bases outside the gene matches. Germline CDR1 reads SGHRS; CDR2 reads YFSETQ. This CDR3 spans 16 amino acids. Full variable domain (remainder filled in from reference TRBV5-1 and TRBJ2-1): KAGVTQTPRYLIKTRGQQVTLSCSPISGHRSVSWYQQTPGQGLQFLFEYFSETQRNKGNFPGRFSGRQFSNSRSEMNVSTLELGDSALYLCASSEGRGDDTGEQFFGPGTRLTVL.